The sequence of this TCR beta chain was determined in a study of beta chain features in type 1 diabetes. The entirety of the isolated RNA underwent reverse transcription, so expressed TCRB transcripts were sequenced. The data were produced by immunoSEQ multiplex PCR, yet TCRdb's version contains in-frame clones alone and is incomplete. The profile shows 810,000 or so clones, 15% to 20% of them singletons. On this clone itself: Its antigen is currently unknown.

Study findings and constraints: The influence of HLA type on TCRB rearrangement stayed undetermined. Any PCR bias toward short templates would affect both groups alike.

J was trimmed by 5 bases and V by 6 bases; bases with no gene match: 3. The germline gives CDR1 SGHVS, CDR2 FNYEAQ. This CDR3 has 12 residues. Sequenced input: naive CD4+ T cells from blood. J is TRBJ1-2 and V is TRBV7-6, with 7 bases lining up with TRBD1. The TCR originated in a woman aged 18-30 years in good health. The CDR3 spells CASSPGGYGYTF. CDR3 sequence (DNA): TGTGCCAGCAGTCCAGGGGGTTATGGCTACACCTTC.